This TCR beta chain was observed in a study of T cells in Graves' hyperthyroidism and ophthalmopathy. V lost 3 bases and J lost 6, with 18 bases in between. CDR3 length: 14 amino acids. Germline V CDR1 and CDR2: SQVTM, ANQGSEA. Amplified regions were TCR beta CDR3 sequences from RNA transcripts. In the first-round RT-PCR of the TCR CDR3, the HTBI primer set was used. Each CDR3 protein is one row after TCRdb ran MiXCR on the multiplex PCR reads. The sample gives fewer than 750,000 distinct CDR3 sequences, roughly 15% of which show up once; around 12% is in the top ten. In its sample, this clonotype was seen many times.

The sample was blood. The source of this sequence is a woman aged 50 to 65 with Graves' ophthalmopathy. This rearrangement joins TRBV29-1 to TRBJ2-7, with D maybe TRBD1 (6 bases). The CDR3 DNA is TGCAGCGTTGAGGGTCCAGGGGTAGTTTCCGAGCAGTACTTC. Translating it yields CSVEGPGVVSEQYF.